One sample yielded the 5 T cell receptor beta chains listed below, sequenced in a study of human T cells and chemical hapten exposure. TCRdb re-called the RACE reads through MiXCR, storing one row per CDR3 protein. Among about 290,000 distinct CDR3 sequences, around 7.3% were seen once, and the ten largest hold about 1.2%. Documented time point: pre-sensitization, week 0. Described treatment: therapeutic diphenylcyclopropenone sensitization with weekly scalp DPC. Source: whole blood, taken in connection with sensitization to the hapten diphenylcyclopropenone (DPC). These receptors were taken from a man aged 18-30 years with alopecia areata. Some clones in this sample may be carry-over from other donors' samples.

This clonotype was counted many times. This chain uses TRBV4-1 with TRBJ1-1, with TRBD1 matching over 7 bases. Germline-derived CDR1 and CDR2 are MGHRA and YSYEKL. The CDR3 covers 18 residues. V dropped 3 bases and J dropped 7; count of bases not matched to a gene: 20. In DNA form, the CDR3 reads TGCGCCAGCAGCCACCCCGGGAGCAGGGGGGGCGAAACTAGTGAAGCTTTCTTT. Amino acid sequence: CASSHPGSRGGETSEAFF.

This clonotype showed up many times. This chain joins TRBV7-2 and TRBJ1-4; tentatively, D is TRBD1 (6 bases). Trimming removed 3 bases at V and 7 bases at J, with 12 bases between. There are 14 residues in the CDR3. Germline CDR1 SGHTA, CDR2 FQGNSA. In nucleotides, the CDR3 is TGTGCCAGCAGCTTTGACAGGTCGGGTGAAAAACTGTTTTTT. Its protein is CASSFDRSGEKLFF.

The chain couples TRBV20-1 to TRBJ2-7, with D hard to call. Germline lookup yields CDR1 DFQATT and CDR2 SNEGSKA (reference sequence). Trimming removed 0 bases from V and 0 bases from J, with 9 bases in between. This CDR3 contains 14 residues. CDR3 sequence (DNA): TGCAGTGCTAGAGAGAACCTGAACTCCTACGAGCAGTACTTC. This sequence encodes CSARENLNSYEQYF.

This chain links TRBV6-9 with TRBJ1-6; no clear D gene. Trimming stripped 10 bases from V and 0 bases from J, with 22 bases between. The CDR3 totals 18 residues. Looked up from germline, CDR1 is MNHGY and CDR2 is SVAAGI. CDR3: CANRFAGGSSSYNSPLHF. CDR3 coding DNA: TGTGCCAACCGTTTTGCAGGCGGTTCGAGCTCCTATAATTCACCCCTCCACTTT.

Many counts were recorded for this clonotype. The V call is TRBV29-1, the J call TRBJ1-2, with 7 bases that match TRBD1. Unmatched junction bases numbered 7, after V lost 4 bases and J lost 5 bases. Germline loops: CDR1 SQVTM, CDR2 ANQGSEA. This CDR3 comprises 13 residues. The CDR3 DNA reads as TGCAGCGTTGGATCGGGGACAGAATATGGCTACACCTTC. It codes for CSVGSGTEYGYTF.